The clone carrying this TCR beta chain was seen once. The protocol was immunoSEQ multiplex PCR, while the TCRdb copy is restricted to in-frame clones and leaves out a portion. The repertoire holds 35,000 to 45,000 clones, 82% seen once, with around 3.4% in the top ten. The CDR3 contains 13 residues. The ends were cut back, 5 bases at V and 3 bases at J, with 9 bases in the middle. Germline CDR1 SGHAT, CDR2 FQDESV (reference sequence). This entry belongs to a study of PD-L1 blockade in urothelial cancer. Overall study context: Patients, treated from about 2014 onward, received atezolizumab 1,200 mg intravenously every 3 weeks.

The specimen comprised PBMCs, sampled around atezolizumab (anti-PD-L1) treatment. The source of this sequence is a man between 65 and 85 years old with urothelial cancer. The chain joins TRBV11-1 to TRBJ2-3, with a tentative D call TRBD1 (6 bases). The CDR3 here is CASSRTDTDTQYF. DNA for the CDR3: TGTGCCAGCAGCCGGACAGATACAGATACGCAGTATTTT.